This passage covers 13 T cell receptor beta chains from one sample sequenced in a study of T-cell reconstitution after alpha-beta-depleted transplantation in children. Unique molecular identifiers were used in preparing the TCRbeta library. TCRdb called the PCR reads again in MiXCR, with one record for every CDR3 protein. Among a few hundred thousand distinct CDR3 sequences listed, 9.5% to 13% were seen once. Material: PBMCs from the stem cell graft donor, obtained from the stem cell graft. All receptors derive from a human donor who donated a stem cell graft to a child with acute myeloid leukemia.

Ten or more counts support this clonotype. V gene TRBV5-1 combines with J gene TRBJ2-4; 12 bases are shared with TRBD1. CDR1 is SGHRS, CDR2 YFSETQ, per germline. Losses at the gene ends were 4 bases for V and 3 bases for J; bases not matched to a gene: 8. The CDR3 length is 17 residues. The CDR3 loop reads CASSRGTGGWSKNIQYF. The CDR3 DNA sequence: TGCGCCAGCAGCCGTGGGACAGGGGGCTGGAGCAAAAACATTCAGTACTTC.

The chain carries TRBV20-1 and TRBJ2-7; unclear D gene. V dropped 1 base and J dropped 6 bases, with 16 bases sitting between them. The CDR3 spans 14 residues. CDR1 is DFQATT and CDR2 is SNEGSKA in the germline V gene (reference sequence). DNA for the CDR3: TGCAGTGCTAGAGGACGGTCTCTCTCGGGCGAGCAGTACGTC. Amino acid sequence: CSARGRSLSGEQYV.

The chain employs TRBV5-6 and TRBJ2-2, with a weak D call TRBD1 (5 bases). The germline V gene has CDR1 SGHDT and CDR2 YYEEEE. The V end lost 2 bases, the J end lost 5 bases, and 16 bases lay between the germline ends. The CDR3 is 16 residues long. This chain's CDR3 is CASSFSVQGRTGELFF. The CDR3 DNA sequence: TGTGCCAGCAGCTTCTCTGTGCAGGGCCGGACCGGGGAGCTGTTTTTT.

In this sample, this clonotype turned up many times. The rearrangement joins TRBV20-1 to TRBJ2-1; TRBD2 matches at 7 bases. The junction had 7 bases not matched to a gene; V was cut back by 6 bases and J by 2 bases. Germline CDR1 and CDR2: DFQATT and SNEGSKA (reference sequence). CDR3 length equals 14 residues. The CDR3 DNA sequence: TGCAGTGCCTTCACTAGCGCGCCCTACAATGAGCAGTTCTTC. Its protein product is CSAFTSAPYNEQFF.

The CDR3 loop reads CASSSMDSTDTQYF. CDR3 DNA: TGCGCCAGCAGCTCCATGGACAGCACAGATACGCAGTATTTT. The gene calls are TRBV5-1 and TRBJ2-3; unclear D gene. Trimming shortened V by 3 bases and J by 0 bases, and 8 bases separated the two germline ends. CDR3 length: 14 amino acids. CDR1 and CDR2 from the germline V gene are SGHRS and YFSETQ.

The rearrangement links TRBV7-6 to TRBJ2-7; the match to TRBD1 covers 8 bases. The CDR3 spans 15 residues. Germline trimming cut 7 bases from V and 7 bases from J; bases unmatched to any gene: 15. The germline V gene encodes CDR1 SGHVS and CDR2 FNYEAQ. DNA of the CDR3: TGTGCCAGCAATATACAGGGGGGCTCCTACAATGAGCAGTACGTC. Translating it yields CASNIQGGSYNEQYV.

This clonotype was observed at least ten times. The chain joins TRBV28 to TRBJ2-7; tentatively, D is TRBD2 (6 bases). Trimming took off 3 bases at V and 0 bases at J, with 9 bases between the two ends. Looked up from germline, CDR1 is MDHEN and CDR2 is SYDVKM. This CDR3 has 14 residues. CDR3 DNA: TGTGCCAGCAGTTTTATGGGGGGCTCCTACGAGCAGTACTTC. Translation gives CASSFMGGSYEQYF. Together with reference TRBV28 and TRBJ2-7, the CDR3 gives the full variable domain: DVKVTQSSRYLVKRTGEKVFLECVQDMDHENMFWYRQDPGLGLRLIYFSYDVKMKEKGDIPEGYSVSREKKERFSLILESASTNQTSMYLCASSFMGGSYEQYFGPGTRLTVT.

This chain joins TRBV20-1 and TRBJ1-5; 7 bases map to TRBD1. The CDR3 contains 15 residues. Looked up from germline, CDR1 is DFQATT and CDR2 is SNEGSKA (reference sequence). The V segment lost 3 bases and the J segment 2 bases; nucleotides outside the gene matches: 7. In nucleotides, the CDR3 is TGCAGTGCTAGGCCAGGGGGTATCGGCAATCAGCCCCAGCATTTT. Encoded protein: CSARPGGIGNQPQHF.

This sequence joins TRBV7-9 and TRBJ2-7, with D possibly TRBD2 on 5 matching bases. The CDR3 has 14 amino acids. The ends were cut back, 5 bases at V and 2 bases at J, with 13 bases in the middle. The germline gives CDR1 SEHNR, CDR2 FQNEAQ (reference sequence). DNA for the CDR3: TGTGCCAGCAGCCGACGGACTGCACCCTACGAGCAGTACTTC. Translation gives CASSRRTAPYEQYF.

This clonotype occurred a few times. In nucleotides, the CDR3 is TGCAGCGTTGATGGTATGAACTCTGGGGCCAACGTCCTGACTTTC. It is translated as CSVDGMNSGANVLTF. V usage is TRBV29-1 and J usage is TRBJ2-6, with D uncertain. Germline V CDR1 and CDR2: SQVTM, ANQGSEA. V lost 3 bases and J 0 bases, leaving 9 bases between the germline ends. CDR3 length: 15 amino acids.

In its sample, this clonotype was seen a few times. V and J are TRBV7-8 and TRBJ2-3; 8 positions match TRBD2. This CDR3 is built from 17 residues. Unmatched junction bases numbered 13, after V lost 2 bases and J lost 6 bases. Germline CDR1 and CDR2: SGHVS and FQNEAQ. For the CDR3, the DNA is TGTGCCAGCAGCTTAAATCCTAGCGCGGGAGGAGGGGATACGCAGTATTTT. Amino acid sequence: CASSLNPSAGGGDTQYF.

The sample holds a few counts of this clonotype. This chain links TRBV30 with TRBJ2-5; 7 nucleotides line up with TRBD1. Trimming at V came to 2 bases and at J to 5 bases, leaving 5 bases not matched to a gene. CDR3 size: 13 residues. Per germline, CDR1 GTSNPN and CDR2 SVGIG (reference sequence). The CDR3 spells CAWSTRGQETQYF. CDR3 DNA: TGTGCCTGGAGTACCAGGGGACAGGAGACCCAGTACTTC.

V usage is TRBV4-3 and J usage is TRBJ2-3; 7 bases match TRBD2. V dropped 0 bases and J dropped 8; count of bases not matched to a gene: 5. Germline V lookup: CDR1 LGHNA, CDR2 YSLEER. The CDR3 runs 14 residues. The CDR3 here is CASSQDASGSTQYF. The CDR3 DNA sequence: TGCGCCAGCAGCCAAGATGCTAGCGGCAGTACGCAGTATTTT.